The 23 T cell receptor beta chains below come from one sample, sequenced in a study of shared clonotypes between healthy human individuals. Sequenced by immunoSEQ multiplex PCR; TCRdb stores in-frame clones only, minus some. The data show under 700,000 clones, roughly 95% seen once. CD45RO-negative, CCR7-positively selected cells formed the naive CD8 fraction, excluding terminally differentiated effector memory CD45RA+ cells. Sample: naive CD8+ T cells sorted from blood. The receptors here all came from a woman aged 25 to 39 in good health.

The chain couples TRBV6-4 to TRBJ2-1, with TRBD2 identical over 8 bases. Germline V gene lookup returns CDR1 MRHNA and CDR2 SNTAGT. The CDR3 is 15 residues long. J was trimmed by 7 bases and V by 5 bases; bases with no gene match: 10. The CDR3 DNA follows: TGTGCCAGCAGTAAGGGACTAGAGGGTTTTAATGAGCAGTTCTTC. Translated, it gives CASSKGLEGFNEQFF.

The rearrangement joins TRBV30 to TRBJ2-1; possible D gene TRBD2, 5 bases. The CDR3 runs 14 residues. Deletions cut 4 bases from V and 7 bases from J, with 17 bases between. From germline, CDR1 is GTSNPN and CDR2 SVGIG (reference sequence). The CDR3 region is CAWTRGLAVNEQFF. CDR3 coding DNA: TGTGCCTGGACCCGCGGGCTAGCAGTGAATGAGCAGTTCTTC. Full variable domain (outside the CDR3, taken from reference TRBV30 and TRBJ2-1): SQTIHQWPATLVQPVGSPLSLECTVEGTSNPNLYWYRQAAGRGLQLLFYSVGIGQISSEVPQNLSASRPQDRQFILSSKKLLLSDSGFYLCAWTRGLAVNEQFFGPGTRLTVL.

J is TRBJ2-5 and V is TRBV13, with 8 positions matching TRBD1. In germline, CDR1 is PRHDT, CDR2 FYEKMQ (reference sequence). The CDR3 is 16 amino acids. After removal of 5 bases from V and 1 base from J, the junction contained 9 bases not matched to a gene. For the CDR3, the DNA is TGTGCCAGCAGCCCCCGGACAGGGTGGGGCCAAGAGACCCAGTACTTC. It encodes CASSPRTGWGQETQYF.

The chain joins TRBV9 to TRBJ1-2; no reliable D call. Germline CDR1 SGDLS, CDR2 YYNGEE. Trimming took off 5 bases at V and 4 bases at J, with 12 bases between the two ends. CDR3 length equals 13 residues. CDR3 in amino acids: CASRGLAPYGYTF. The CDR3 region has the DNA TGTGCCAGCAGGGGCTTGGCTCCCTATGGCTACACCTTC.

This CDR3 reads CASSVAGGITGELFF. In nucleotides, the CDR3 is TGTGCCAGCAGCGTAGCGGGAGGTATCACCGGGGAGCTGTTTTTT. The rearrangement joins TRBV9 to TRBJ2-2; 7 positions agree with TRBD2. CDR3 length: 15 residues. Germline CDR1 reads SGDLS; CDR2 reads YYNGEE. V lost 0 bases and J lost 4; bases outside the gene matches: 3.

J is TRBJ2-7 and V is TRBV2, with 13 bases matching TRBD2. Germline V gene data show CDR1 as SNHLY and CDR2 as FYNNEI. This CDR3 contains 19 residues. V trimming: 8 bases; J trimming: 3 bases; junction bases outside the gene matches: 19. The CDR3 loop reads CASRTPRTSGGAVGYEQYF. In DNA form, the CDR3 reads TGTGCCAGCCGCACCCCCAGGACTAGCGGGGGCGCAGTCGGCTACGAGCAGTACTTC.

The chain carries TRBV9 and TRBJ2-7; D remains unclear. The germline CDR1 and CDR2 sequences are SGDLS and YYNGEE. This CDR3 has 12 residues. Trimming removed 4 bases from V and 6 bases from J, with 11 bases in between. CDR3 in DNA: TGTGCCAGCAGCCCACCCTCGCTCGAGCAGTACTTC. It yields the protein CASSPPSLEQYF. Full variable domain (outside the CDR3, taken from reference TRBV9 and TRBJ2-7): DSGVTQTPKHLITATGQRVTLRCSPRSGDLSVYWYQQSLDQGLQFLIQYYNGEERAKGNILERFSAQQFPDLHSELNLSSLELGDSALYFCASSPPSLEQYFGPGTRLTVT.

The V gene is TRBV19, the J gene TRBJ2-2; D gene unclear. The CDR3 consists of 16 residues. Trimming took off 2 bases at V and 4 bases at J, with 14 bases between the two ends. Per the germline V gene, CDR1 is LNHDA and CDR2 is SQIVND (reference sequence). The CDR3 DNA sequence: TGTGCCAGTAGTATATCCCGAGTGAGAGGCACCGGGGAGCTGTTTTTT. Translation: CASSISRVRGTGELFF. The variable domain in full, with the rest retrieved from reference TRBV19 and TRBJ2-2, is DGGITQSPKYLFRKEGQNVTLSCEQNLNHDAMYWYRQDPGQGLRLIYYSQIVNDFQKGDIAEGYSVSREKKESFPLTVTSAQKNPTAFYLCASSISRVRGTGELFFGEGSRLTVL.

The chain has TRBV4-1 and TRBJ2-5, with TRBD1 matching 10 bases. The better agreement between TRBJ2-7 and the DNA end casts doubt on the J call. The CDR3 totals 15 residues. Germline V gene sequence: CDR1 MGHRA, CDR2 YSYEKL. DNA for the CDR3: TGCGCCAGCAGCCAAGGGACAGGGGGGCCCTACGAGCAGTACTTC. Amino acids: CASSQGTGGPYEQYF.

This chain uses TRBV2 with TRBJ2-7; tentatively, D is TRBD2 (5 bases). Germline assignment: CDR1 SNHLY and CDR2 FYNNEI. V lost 3 bases and J lost 6, with 9 bases in between. The CDR3 spans 12 residues. The CDR3 DNA is TGTGCCAGCAGTGATGCTAGCCGCGAGCAGTACTTC. Its translation: CASSDASREQYF.

This clone was seen once. This chain connects TRBV5-6 to TRBJ2-7; 8 bases match TRBD1. V was clipped by 4 bases and J by 5 bases; unmatched bases: 8. CDR1 and CDR2 from the germline V gene are SGHDT and YYEEEE. There are 14 residues in the CDR3. For the CDR3, the DNA is TGTGCCAGCAGCCGAGGACAGGGCACCGACGAGCAGTACTTC. Translation gives CASSRGQGTDEQYF. Together with reference TRBV5-6 and TRBJ2-7, the CDR3 gives the full variable domain: DAGVTQSPTHLIKTRGQQVTLRCSPKSGHDTVSWYQQALGQGPQFIFQYYEEEERQRGNFPDRFSGHQFPNYSSELNVNALLLGDSALYLCASSRGQGTDEQYFGPGTRLTVT.

The V gene is TRBV2, the J gene TRBJ2-7, with 8 bases fitting TRBD2. CDR1 and CDR2 from the germline V gene are SNHLY and FYNNEI. Trimming took 10 bases from V and 5 from J; bases not matched to a gene: 10. CDR3 length: 13 amino acids. Here the CDR3 reads CAILGRARDEQYF. DNA of the CDR3: TGTGCCATCCTCGGGAGGGCCAGGGACGAGCAGTACTTC.

This clone has a handful of counts. V and J are TRBV19 and TRBJ1-5; TRBD1 might be the D (5 bases). CDR3 length: 15 residues. Germline V gene lookup returns CDR1 LNHDA and CDR2 SQIVND (reference sequence). Trimming removed 7 bases at V and 0 bases at J, with 13 bases between. For the CDR3, the DNA is TGTGCCAGTACCCTCTGGGGGGGTAGCAATCAGCCCCAGCATTTT. Translation gives CASTLWGGSNQPQHF.

This clone was counted once. The chain combines TRBV7-8 with TRBJ2-2, with TRBD2 matching over 9 bases. The CDR3 spans 16 residues. CDR1 is SGHVS and CDR2 is FQNEAQ in the germline V gene. V lost 1 base to trimming and J lost 5 bases; unmatched junction nucleotides: 5. The CDR3 here is CASSLEAAGGTGELFF. The CDR3 bases are TGTGCCAGCAGCTTAGAGGCCGCGGGGGGGACCGGGGAGCTGTTTTTT.

The chain recombines TRBV27 with TRBJ2-1, with 8 bases fitting TRBD1. This CDR3 is built from 15 residues. The germline CDR1 and CDR2 sequences are MNHEY and SMNVEV (reference sequence). The V segment lost 3 bases and the J segment 3 bases; nucleotides outside the gene matches: 4. This CDR3 is CASSFRTGSYNEQFF. The CDR3 nucleotides are TGTGCCAGCAGTTTCCGGACAGGGAGCTACAATGAGCAGTTCTTC.

CDR3 sequence reads: CASSLGTVKNYEQYF. CDR3 sequence (DNA): TGTGCCAGCAGTTTGGGGACCGTCAAAAATTACGAGCAGTACTTC. The rearrangement uses TRBV28 and TRBJ2-7; D tentatively reads TRBD1 or TRBD2 (5 bases each). With 3 bases removed from V and 4 bases from J, the gap between germline ends came to 16 bases. CDR1 is MDHEN and CDR2 is SYDVKM in the germline V gene. This CDR3 has 15 residues. Using reference TRBV28 and TRBJ2-7 for the parts outside the CDR3, the full variable domain is DVKVTQSSRYLVKRTGEKVFLECVQDMDHENMFWYRQDPGLGLRLIYFSYDVKMKEKGDIPEGYSVSREKKERFSLILESASTNQTSMYLCASSLGTVKNYEQYFGPGTRLTVT.

This chain uses TRBV2 with TRBJ2-7; 7 bases align to TRBD1. This CDR3 has 13 residues. Trimming at V came to 6 bases and at J to 3 bases, leaving 5 bases not matched to a gene. Germline CDR1 and CDR2: SNHLY and FYNNEI. CDR3 DNA sequence: TGTGCCAGCAGAAGACAGGGTGACTACGAGCAGTACTTC. This codes for CASRRQGDYEQYF.

This chain uses TRBV27 with TRBJ2-1; 7 bases map to TRBD2. Germline loops: CDR1 MNHEY, CDR2 SMNVEV (reference sequence). V lost 3 bases and J lost 4; bases outside the gene matches: 6. The CDR3 is made up of 15 amino acids. CDR3 residues: CASSFRLAEYNEQFF. The CDR3 DNA is TGTGCCAGCAGTTTTCGGCTAGCGGAGTACAATGAGCAGTTCTTC.

This chain joins TRBV9 and TRBJ2-1; 9 positions match TRBD1. The CDR3 loop spans 14 amino acids. With 3 bases clipped from V and 5 bases from J, the junction kept 3 bases outside the gene matches. Germline assignment: CDR1 SGDLS and CDR2 YYNGEE. The CDR3 loop reads CASSARDRDNEQFF. The CDR3 coding sequence is TGTGCCAGCAGCGCCCGGGACAGGGACAATGAGCAGTTCTTC.

The gene calls are TRBV19 and TRBJ2-5; no definite D call. This CDR3 region has 11 residues. Per the germline V gene, CDR1 is LNHDA and CDR2 is SQIVND (reference sequence). The germline V and J ends were trimmed by 10 bases and 5 bases, with 11 bases remaining between them. CDR3 sequence (DNA): TGTGCCACGGGCGAGGTCGAGACCCAGTACTTC. Protein: CATGEVETQYF.

This clone showed up just once. The chain joins TRBV28 to TRBJ2-5, with a possible D match to TRBD1 (6 bases). The end of the DNA aligns better with TRBJ2-7, so the J call may be wrong. Looked up from germline, CDR1 is MDHEN and CDR2 is SYDVKM. CDR3 length: 14 amino acids. The CDR3 spells CASSPLRGSYEQYF. The DNA for the CDR3 is TGTGCCAGCAGTCCGCTTAGGGGGTCCTACGAGCAGTACTTC.

Of note for this clone: This clone may be a read error of a much larger clone one base away. The V gene is TRBV27, the J gene TRBJ2-7; 11 bases line up with TRBD1. Per the germline V gene, CDR1 is MNHEY and CDR2 is SMNVEV (reference sequence). J was trimmed by 3 bases and V by 6 bases; bases with no gene match: 4. CDR3 length: 14 amino acids. The CDR3 is CASRAGTGGYEQYF. DNA of the CDR3: TGTGCCAGCAGGGCCGGGACAGGGGGCTACGAGCAGTACTTC.

The chain is built from TRBV6-6 and TRBJ2-5; weak D call: TRBD2 (5 bases). This CDR3 contains 13 residues. Trimming took 6 bases from V and 4 from J, leaving 12 bases between them. Germline CDR1 MNHNY, CDR2 SVGAGI (reference sequence). This CDR3 is CASSPGWGETQYF. CDR3 DNA: TGTGCCAGCAGCCCGGGGTGGGGAGAGACCCAGTACTTC.